What follows describes a single T cell receptor (beta chain). What it recognizes is unknown. Germline V lookup: CDR1 SGDLS, CDR2 YYNGEE. The CDR3 covers 14 residues. V was pared by 4 bases and J by 8 bases, with 6 bases of the junction left unmatched. The sample belongs to a study of PD-1 blockade in classical Hodgkin lymphoma. Study-level background: Once every 2 weeks, patients received intravenous nivolumab at 3 mg/kg. General observations from the study: Patients who initiated nivolumab within 1 year of ASCT were excluded.

TCRdb's copy holds only in-frame clones and misses some; the assay was immunoSEQ multiplex PCR. The repertoire holds approximately 28,000 clones, with around 80% as singletons. Indicated time point: cycle 4 day 1 (C4D1), after less than 7 weeks of nivolumab. Each of the patients experienced relapse following autologous stem cell transplantation, and their brentuximab vedotin exposure differed. Thawed PBMCs underwent magnetic negative selection to yield purified CD4+ T cells. The patients, who had relapsed/refractory classical Hodgkin lymphoma, achieved best responses of complete response, partial response or progressive disease.

The receptor was derived from a human donor with classical Hodgkin lymphoma. Here the sequenced sample was CD4+ T cells from blood, taken before the fourth cycle of nivolumab. This rearrangement joins TRBV9 to TRBJ1-6; 7 positions match TRBD1. As DNA, the CDR3 is TGTGCCAGCAGCTTGGAACAGGGGTATTCACCCCTCCACTTT. This translates into CASSLEQGYSPLHF. The entire variable domain, with the rest obtained from reference TRBV9 and TRBJ1-6, is as follows: DSGVTQTPKHLITATGQRVTLRCSPRSGDLSVYWYQQSLDQGLQFLIQYYNGEERAKGNILERFSAQQFPDLHSELNLSSLELGDSALYFCASSLEQGYSPLHFGNGTRLTVT.